This T cell receptor beta chain was profiled in a study of human T cells and chemical hapten exposure. Whole-study findings and limits: Clustering by CDR3 similarity yielded significantly more large clusters from expanded TCRs than controls. Donors had alopecia, so their immune response may differ from healthy people's.

Time point in this sample: patch test 1, 2 weeks after DPC sensitization. As to treatment: therapeutic diphenylcyclopropenone sensitization with weekly scalp DPC. TCRdb reprocessed the RACE reads via MiXCR and lists one record per CDR3 protein. The repertoire holds more than 150,000 distinct CDR3 sequences, with roughly 15% as singletons. For this clonotype: The target antigen is unknown.

The sequence came from a woman younger than 45 with alopecia areata. Some clones in this sample may be carry-over from other donors' samples. The specimen comprised whole blood, sampled in connection with sensitization to the hapten diphenylcyclopropenone (DPC).

The CDR3 DNA reads TGTGCCAGCAGCTTGGTAAACGAGAACACTGAAGCTTTCTTT. Protein sequence: CASSLVNENTEAFF. The chain recombines TRBV5-4 with TRBJ1-1, with unresolved D. V was cut by 0 bases and J by 1 base, with 7 bases left in between. This CDR3 spans 14 amino acids. Germline V gives CDR1 SGHNT, CDR2 YYREEE (reference sequence).